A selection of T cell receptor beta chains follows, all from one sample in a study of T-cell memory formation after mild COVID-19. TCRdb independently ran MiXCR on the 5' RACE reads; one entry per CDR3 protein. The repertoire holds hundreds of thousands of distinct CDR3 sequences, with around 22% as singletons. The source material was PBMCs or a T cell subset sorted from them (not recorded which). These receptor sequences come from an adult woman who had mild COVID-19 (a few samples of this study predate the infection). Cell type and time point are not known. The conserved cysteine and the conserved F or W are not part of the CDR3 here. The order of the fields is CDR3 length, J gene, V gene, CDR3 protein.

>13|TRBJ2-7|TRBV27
ASSPGLAGVSGQY
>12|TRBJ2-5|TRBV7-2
ASSPPDRVGPQY
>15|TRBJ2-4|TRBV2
ASSVRGQGLAKNIQY
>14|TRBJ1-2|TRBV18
ASSPQGFKTNYGYT
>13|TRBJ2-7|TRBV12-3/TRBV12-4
ASSFGSHRGYEQY
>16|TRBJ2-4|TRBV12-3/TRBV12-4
ASTRGTSGALAKNIQY
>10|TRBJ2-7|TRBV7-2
ASSLRGHEQY
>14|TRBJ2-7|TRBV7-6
ASSLRNAGGIGEQY
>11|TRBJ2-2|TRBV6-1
ASSEHLTGELF
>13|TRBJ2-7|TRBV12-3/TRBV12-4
ASSLGAGDPYEQY
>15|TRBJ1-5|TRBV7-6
ASSPGIRADSNQPQH
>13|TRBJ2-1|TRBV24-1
ATSDYRVQFNEQF
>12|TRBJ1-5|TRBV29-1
SAREGTGNQPQH
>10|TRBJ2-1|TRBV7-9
ASSLATGSPF
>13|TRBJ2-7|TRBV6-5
ASSYGQGVSYEQY
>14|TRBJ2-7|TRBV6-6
ASSDSGAGAPYEQY
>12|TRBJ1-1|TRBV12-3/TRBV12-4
ASSFEGRSTEAF
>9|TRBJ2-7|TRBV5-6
ASNRDYEQY
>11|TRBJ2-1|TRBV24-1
ATSDPVEGEQF
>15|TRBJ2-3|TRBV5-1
ASSFAPTGGNPDTQY
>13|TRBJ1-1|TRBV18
ASSPSDRPYDEAF
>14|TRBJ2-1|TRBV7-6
ASSLGNRASYNEQF
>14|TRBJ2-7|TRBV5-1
ASSRGGAGEPYEQY
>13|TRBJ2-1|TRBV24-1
ATSDVGSSYNEQF
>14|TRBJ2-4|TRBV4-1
ASSGSVGQGENIQY
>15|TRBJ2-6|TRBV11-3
ASSLDGTGSGANVLT
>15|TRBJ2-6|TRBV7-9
ASSSFSGKNGANVLT
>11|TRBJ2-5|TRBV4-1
ASSQARLETQY
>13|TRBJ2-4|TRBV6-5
ATAGGPESKNIQY